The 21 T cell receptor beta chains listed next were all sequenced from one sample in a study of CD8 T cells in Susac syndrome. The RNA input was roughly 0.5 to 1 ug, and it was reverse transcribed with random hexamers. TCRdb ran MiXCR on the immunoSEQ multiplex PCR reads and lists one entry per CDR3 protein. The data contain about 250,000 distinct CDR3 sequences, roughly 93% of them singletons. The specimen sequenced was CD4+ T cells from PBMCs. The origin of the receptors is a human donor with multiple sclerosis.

The CDR3 loop is CASSLGQGRYEQYF. DNA for the CDR3: TGTGCCAGCAGTTTAGGGCAGGGGAGGTACGAGCAGTACTTC. The chain links TRBV28 to TRBJ2-7; tentatively, D is TRBD1 or TRBD2 (6 bases each). Germline-derived CDR1 and CDR2 are MDHEN and SYDVKM. This CDR3 is built from 14 residues. Trimming removed 2 bases from V and 4 bases from J, with 12 bases in between.

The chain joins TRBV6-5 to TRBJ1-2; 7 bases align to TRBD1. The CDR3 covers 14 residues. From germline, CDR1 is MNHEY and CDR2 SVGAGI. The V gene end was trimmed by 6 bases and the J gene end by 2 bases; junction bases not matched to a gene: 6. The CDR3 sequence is CASREQGQNYGYTF. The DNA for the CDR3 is TGTGCCAGCAGGGAACAGGGACAGAACTATGGCTACACCTTC.

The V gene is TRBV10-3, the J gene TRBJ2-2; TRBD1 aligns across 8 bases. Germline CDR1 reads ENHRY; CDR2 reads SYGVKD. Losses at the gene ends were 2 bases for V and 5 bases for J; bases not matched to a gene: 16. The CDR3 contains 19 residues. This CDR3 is CAISEAPELVQGGTGELFF. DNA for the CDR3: TGTGCCATCAGTGAGGCACCGGAGTTGGTACAGGGGGGAACCGGGGAGCTGTTTTTT.

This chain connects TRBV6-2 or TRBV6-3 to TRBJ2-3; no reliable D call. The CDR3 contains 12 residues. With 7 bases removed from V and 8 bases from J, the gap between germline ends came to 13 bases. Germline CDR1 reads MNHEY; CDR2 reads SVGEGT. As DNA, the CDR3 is TGTGCCAGCATTGGCGGAACCGGTACGCAGTATTTT. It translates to CASIGGTGTQYF.

CDR3 bases: TGCGCCAGCAGCCAAGATCGTACAGGGAACGACAATGAGCAGTTCTTC. Protein: CASSQDRTGNDNEQFF. The chain couples TRBV4-1 to TRBJ2-1; possibly TRBD1 for D (6 bases). V shed 0 bases and J shed 5 bases, with 14 bases lying between them. The CDR3 is made up of 16 amino acids. The germline CDR1 and CDR2 sequences are MGHRA and YSYEKL.

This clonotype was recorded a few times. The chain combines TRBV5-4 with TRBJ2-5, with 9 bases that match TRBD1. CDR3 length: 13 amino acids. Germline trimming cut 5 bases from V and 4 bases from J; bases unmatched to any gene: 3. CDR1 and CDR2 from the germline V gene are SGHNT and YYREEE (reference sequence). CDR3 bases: TGTGCCAGCAGTCGGGGACAGGGAGAGACCCAGTACTTC. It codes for CASSRGQGETQYF.

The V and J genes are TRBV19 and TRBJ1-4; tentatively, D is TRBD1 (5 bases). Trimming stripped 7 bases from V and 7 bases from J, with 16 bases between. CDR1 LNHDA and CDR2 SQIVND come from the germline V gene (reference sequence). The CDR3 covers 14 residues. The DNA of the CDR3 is TGTGCCAGTATGGCGCCAGGGTGGCGTGAAAAACTGTTTTTT. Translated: CASMAPGWREKLFF.

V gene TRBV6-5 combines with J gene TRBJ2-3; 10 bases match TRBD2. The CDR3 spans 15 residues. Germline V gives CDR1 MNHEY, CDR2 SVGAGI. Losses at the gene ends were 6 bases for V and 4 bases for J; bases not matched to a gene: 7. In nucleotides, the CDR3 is TGTGCCAGCAGACCTGGACTAGCGGTATCAGATACGCAGTATTTT. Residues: CASRPGLAVSDTQYF.

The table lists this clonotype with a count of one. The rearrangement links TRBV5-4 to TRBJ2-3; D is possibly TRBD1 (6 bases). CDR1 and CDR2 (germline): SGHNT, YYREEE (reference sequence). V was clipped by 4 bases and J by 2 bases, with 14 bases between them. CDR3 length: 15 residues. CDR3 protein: CASSPQPGATDTQYF. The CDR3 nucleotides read TGTGCCAGCAGCCCACAACCAGGGGCCACAGATACGCAGTATTTT.

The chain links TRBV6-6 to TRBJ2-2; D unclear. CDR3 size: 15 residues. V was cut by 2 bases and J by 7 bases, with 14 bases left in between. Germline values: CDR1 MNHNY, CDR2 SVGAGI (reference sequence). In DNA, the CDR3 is TGTGCCAGCAGTTACCGGTCCGGACGGCACGGGGAGCTGTTTTTT. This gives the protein CASSYRSGRHGELFF.

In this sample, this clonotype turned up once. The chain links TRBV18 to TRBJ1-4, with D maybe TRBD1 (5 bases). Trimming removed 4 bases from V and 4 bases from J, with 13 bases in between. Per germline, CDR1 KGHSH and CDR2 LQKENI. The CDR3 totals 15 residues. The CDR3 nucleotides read TGTGCCAGCTCACTCAGGGACGGAAGTAATGAAAAACTGTTTTTT. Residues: CASSLRDGSNEKLFF.

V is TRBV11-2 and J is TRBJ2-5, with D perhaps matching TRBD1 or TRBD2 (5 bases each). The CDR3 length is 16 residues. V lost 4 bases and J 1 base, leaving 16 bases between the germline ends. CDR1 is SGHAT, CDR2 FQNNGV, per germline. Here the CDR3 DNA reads TGTGCCAGCAGCTCCCTTTTCCGGGACGGCCAAGAGACCCAGTACTTC. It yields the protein CASSSLFRDGQETQYF.

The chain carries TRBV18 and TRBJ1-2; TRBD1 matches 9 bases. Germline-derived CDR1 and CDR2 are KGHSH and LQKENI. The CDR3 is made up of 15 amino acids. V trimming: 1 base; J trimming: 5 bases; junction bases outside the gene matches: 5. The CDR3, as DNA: TGTGCCAGCTCACCACAGGGACAGGGTGGGTATGGCTACACCTTC. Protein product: CASSPQGQGGYGYTF.

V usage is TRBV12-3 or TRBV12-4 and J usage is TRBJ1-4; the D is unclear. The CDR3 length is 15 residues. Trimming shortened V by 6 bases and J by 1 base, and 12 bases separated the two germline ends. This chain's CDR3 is CASSLWGGTNEKLFF. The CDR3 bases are TGTGCCAGCAGCCTTTGGGGAGGAACTAATGAAAAACTGTTTTTT.

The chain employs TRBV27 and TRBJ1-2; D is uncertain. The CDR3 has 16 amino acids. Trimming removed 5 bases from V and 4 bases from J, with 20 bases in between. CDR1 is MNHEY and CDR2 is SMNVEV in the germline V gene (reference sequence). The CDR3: CASSPSPGRPGYGYTF. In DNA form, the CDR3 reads TGTGCCAGCAGTCCGTCCCCCGGCCGGCCCGGCTATGGCTACACCTTC.

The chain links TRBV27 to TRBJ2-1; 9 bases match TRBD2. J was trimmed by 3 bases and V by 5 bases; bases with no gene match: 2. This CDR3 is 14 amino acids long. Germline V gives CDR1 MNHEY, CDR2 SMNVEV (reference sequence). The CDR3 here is CASSRGRGYNEQFF. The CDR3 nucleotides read TGTGCCAGCAGTCGCGGGAGGGGCTACAATGAGCAGTTCTTC.

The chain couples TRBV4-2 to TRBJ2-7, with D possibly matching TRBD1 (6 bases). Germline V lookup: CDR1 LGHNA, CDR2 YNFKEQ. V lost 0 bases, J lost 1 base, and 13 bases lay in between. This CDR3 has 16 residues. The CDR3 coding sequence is TGTGCCAGCAGCCAAGATAGGGTTGGACAGTCCTACGAGCAGTACTTC. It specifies CASSQDRVGQSYEQYF.

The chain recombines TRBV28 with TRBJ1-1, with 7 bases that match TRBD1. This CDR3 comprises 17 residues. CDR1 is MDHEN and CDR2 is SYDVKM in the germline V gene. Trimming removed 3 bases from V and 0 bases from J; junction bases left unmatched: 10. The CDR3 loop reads CASSFHRQGILNTEAFF. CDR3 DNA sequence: TGTGCCAGCAGTTTTCATCGACAGGGCATATTGAACACTGAAGCTTTCTTT.

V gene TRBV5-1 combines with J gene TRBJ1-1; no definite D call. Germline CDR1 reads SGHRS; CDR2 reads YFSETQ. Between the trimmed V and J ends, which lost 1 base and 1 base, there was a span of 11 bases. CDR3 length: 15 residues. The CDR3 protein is CASSLSIMTNTEAFF. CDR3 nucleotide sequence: TGCGCCAGCAGCTTGTCAATCATGACGAACACTGAAGCTTTCTTT.

The CDR3 bases are TGTGCCAGCAGCTGGGACTTTGGAAACACCATATATTTT. Residues: CASSWDFGNTIYF. J is TRBJ1-3 and V is TRBV3-1; maybe TRBD1 (5 bases). This CDR3 spans 13 amino acids. Germline assignment: CDR1 LGHDT and CDR2 YNNKEL (reference sequence). V dropped 5 bases and J dropped 3 bases, with 8 bases sitting between them.

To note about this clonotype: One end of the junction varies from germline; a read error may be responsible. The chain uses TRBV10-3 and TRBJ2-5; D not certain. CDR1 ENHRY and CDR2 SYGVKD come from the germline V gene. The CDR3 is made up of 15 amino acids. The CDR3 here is CAISESPTPTEPQYF. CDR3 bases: TGTGCCATCAGTGAGTCTCCGACTCCCACAGAGCCCCAGTACTTC.